Each of the 27 T cell receptor beta chains below was sequenced from the same sample in a study of cytomegalovirus exposure and HLA in healthy donors. Researchers ran the PCR with 60 Vbeta and 13 Jbeta primers. Produced via immunoSEQ multiplex PCR; TCRdb's table is partial and in-frame only. The table lists about 160,000 clones, over 70% of them singletons, with approximately 1.2% in the top ten. The sequenced sample was PBMCs. These receptors were taken from a man aged 50-59 years in good health and CMV-seropositive.

The rearrangement joins TRBV4-2 to TRBJ1-4; D might be TRBD1 (6 bases). The CDR3 runs 16 residues. Germline V gene lookup returns CDR1 LGHNA and CDR2 YNFKEQ. V was shortened by 4 bases and J by 0 bases, with 12 bases between the two germline ends. The CDR3 DNA reads as TGTGCCAGCAGCCTTTTTACAGGGACAACTAATGAAAAACTGTTTTTT. Residues: CASSLFTGTTNEKLFF.

The chain has TRBV5-8 and TRBJ2-5; 12 nucleotides match TRBD1. V lost 2 bases, J lost 3 bases, and 2 bases stayed unmatched. The length of the CDR3 is 15 residues. Germline assignment: CDR1 SGHTS and CDR2 YDEGEE. CDR3 DNA: TGTGCCAGCAGCTTCGGGACAGGGGGCAAAGAGACCCAGTACTTC. Translation gives CASSFGTGGKETQYF.

The CDR3 loop reads CASSQTGDLSNSPLHF. The CDR3 DNA is TGTGCCAGCTCGCAGACAGGGGACCTATCTAATTCACCCCTCCACTTT. V is TRBV18 and J is TRBJ1-6, with 8 bases fitting TRBD1. This CDR3 is built from 16 residues. Germline lookup yields CDR1 KGHSH and CDR2 LQKENI. V lost 6 bases to trimming and J lost 6 bases; unmatched junction nucleotides: 10.

The chain joins TRBV7-2 to TRBJ1-2; no definite D call. The CDR3 loop spans 14 amino acids. The germline CDR1 and CDR2 sequences are SGHTA and FQGNSA. Trimming cost V 0 bases and J 6 bases, with 11 bases left between them. As DNA, the CDR3 is TGTGCCAGCAGCTTAGCGGCACACCCAGATGGCTACACCTTC. Translation gives CASSLAAHPDGYTF.

V gene TRBV6-5 combines with J gene TRBJ2-4, with 10 positions matching TRBD2. V shed 5 bases, J shed 6 bases, and the junction held 4 bases outside the gene matches. Germline values: CDR1 MNHEY, CDR2 SVGAGI. This CDR3 comprises 14 residues. In DNA, the CDR3 is TGTGCCAGCAGTAAGCGGACTAGCGGAAACATTCAGTACTTC. Amino acids: CASSKRTSGNIQYF.

This clone was detected only once. CDR3 loop: CASSVRTVTGTSGSVDNEQFF. The CDR3 DNA reads TGTGCCAGCAGCGTACGGACAGTTACCGGGACTAGCGGGAGCGTCGACAATGAGCAGTTCTTC. The gene calls are TRBV9 and TRBJ2-1; 14 bases line up with TRBD2. The trim removed 1 base at V and 5 bases at J, leaving 17 bases unmatched. The CDR3 totals 21 residues. Germline CDR1 SGDLS, CDR2 YYNGEE. Full variable domain (missing parts from reference TRBV9 and TRBJ2-1): DSGVTQTPKHLITATGQRVTLRCSPRSGDLSVYWYQQSLDQGLQFLIQYYNGEERAKGNILERFSAQQFPDLHSELNLSSLELGDSALYFCASSVRTVTGTSGSVDNEQFFGPGTRLTVL.

The chain is built from TRBV7-9 and TRBJ1-2, with D possibly matching TRBD1 (6 bases). This CDR3 is built from 13 residues. Germline V gene data show CDR1 as SEHNR and CDR2 as FQNEAQ (reference sequence). V was cut by 5 bases and J by 8 bases, with 15 bases left in between. Written as DNA, the CDR3 is TGTGCCAGCAGCCTAAACAGGGCCAGGGGCTACACCTTC. It codes for CASSLNRARGYTF.

J is TRBJ1-1 and V is TRBV11-2; 9 nucleotides line up with TRBD1. V lost 7 bases and J lost 0; bases outside the gene matches: 12. CDR1 and CDR2 (germline): SGHAT, FQNNGV. There are 17 residues in the CDR3. The CDR3 sequence is CASTLLTGGWMNTEAFF. The CDR3 region has the DNA TGTGCCAGCACCCTACTGACAGGGGGGTGGATGAACACTGAAGCTTTCTTT. Combining the CDR3 with reference TRBV11-2 and TRBJ1-1 gives the whole variable domain EAGVAQSPRYKIIEKRQSVAFWCNPISGHATLYWYQQILGQGPKLLIQFQNNGVVDDSQLPKDRFSAERLKGVDSTLKIQPAKLEDSAVYLCASTLLTGGWMNTEAFFGQGTRLTVV.

The J gene is TRBJ2-3, the V gene TRBV28; TRBD2 might be the D (6 bases). This CDR3 comprises 14 residues. CDR1 and CDR2 (germline): MDHEN, SYDVKM. Trimming removed 5 bases at V and 3 bases at J, with 12 bases between. For the CDR3, the DNA is TGTGCCAGCAGTACCGCGGGGAGGACAGATACGCAGTATTTT. Encoded protein: CASSTAGRTDTQYF.

The V gene is TRBV5-6, the J gene TRBJ1-2, with a weak D call TRBD1 (5 bases). This CDR3 is 16 amino acids long. Trimming cost V 2 bases and J 2 bases, with 16 bases left between them. Looked up from germline, CDR1 is SGHDT and CDR2 is YYEEEE. The DNA of the CDR3 is TGTGCCAGCAGCTTCTTTGGCAGGACATCCAACTATGGCTACACCTTC. It yields the protein CASSFFGRTSNYGYTF.

The V and J genes are TRBV6-5 and TRBJ1-2, with D perhaps TRBD1 (6 bases). Germline lookup yields CDR1 MNHEY and CDR2 SVGAGI. There are 14 residues in the CDR3. The ends were cut back, 6 bases at V and 8 bases at J, with 19 bases in the middle. The DNA of the CDR3 is TGTGCCAGCAGCGCAGAGGACAGCCTGAGGGGCTACACCTTC. This gives the protein CASSAEDSLRGYTF.

The gene calls are TRBV2 and TRBJ1-2; D gene ambiguous. Germline V gene sequence: CDR1 SNHLY, CDR2 FYNNEI. The length of the CDR3 is 12 residues. V was clipped by 2 bases and J by 4 bases, with 5 bases between them. The DNA of the CDR3 is TGTGCCAGCAGTGAAAGCGGCTATGGCTACACCTTC. The encoded protein is CASSESGYGYTF.

This chain uses TRBV9 with TRBJ1-2; TRBD1 matches 7 bases. Germline V gives CDR1 SGDLS, CDR2 YYNGEE. This CDR3 comprises 15 residues. The V gene end was trimmed by 4 bases and the J gene end by 5 bases; junction bases not matched to a gene: 11. The CDR3 DNA reads TGTGCCAGCAGCTCCCACGAATGGACAGGTTATGGCTACACCTTC. Translation gives CASSSHEWTGYGYTF. The complete variable domain, with remaining parts taken from reference TRBV9 and TRBJ1-2, reads DSGVTQTPKHLITATGQRVTLRCSPRSGDLSVYWYQQSLDQGLQFLIQYYNGEERAKGNILERFSAQQFPDLHSELNLSSLELGDSALYFCASSSHEWTGYGYTFGSGTRLTVV.

The V gene is TRBV5-1, the J gene TRBJ1-1; tentative D call: TRBD1 (6 bases). Deletions cut 4 bases from V and 0 bases from J, with 13 bases between. CDR1 and CDR2 (germline): SGHRS, YFSETQ. The CDR3 is 15 residues long. The CDR3 DNA is TGCGCCAGCAGCCTCTTGGGACACCTGAACACTGAAGCTTTCTTT. Translated, it gives CASSLLGHLNTEAFF.

CDR3 bases: TGTGCCAGCAGTTTGGGAGACAGGGGGTGGAATCAGCCCCAGCATTTT. Its protein product is CASSLGDRGWNQPQHF. This chain connects TRBV28 to TRBJ1-5; 9 bases are shared with TRBD1. The CDR3 length is 16 residues. CDR1 is MDHEN, CDR2 SYDVKM, per germline. Unmatched junction bases numbered 7, after V lost 3 bases and J lost 4 bases.

The genes are TRBV9 and TRBJ2-7, with 10 nucleotides matching TRBD2. Per germline, CDR1 SGDLS and CDR2 YYNGEE. The CDR3 contains 15 residues. Losses at the gene ends were 0 bases for V and 2 bases for J; bases not matched to a gene: 2. CDR3 DNA sequence: TGTGCCAGCAGCGTAGGCCTAGCGGGGGCCTACGAGCAGTACTTC. Its protein product is CASSVGLAGAYEQYF.

V is TRBV28 and J is TRBJ2-7; D possibly corresponds to TRBD1 (5 bases). The CDR3 totals 13 residues. The germline V gene encodes CDR1 MDHEN and CDR2 SYDVKM. The V and J ends lost 6 bases and 3 bases respectively, with 12 bases between them. In DNA, the CDR3 is TGTGCCAGCAGGACTCCAGGGCTCTACGAGCAGTACTTC. This sequence encodes CASRTPGLYEQYF.

The chain recombines TRBV25-1 with TRBJ2-7, with D perhaps matching TRBD2 (5 bases). V lost 0 bases and J lost 4, with 7 bases in between. CDR1 is MGHDK, CDR2 SYGVNS, per germline. This CDR3 spans 13 amino acids. In DNA form, the CDR3 reads TGTGCCAGCAGTGAATATGGAGGTTACGAGCAGTACTTC. This translates into CASSEYGGYEQYF.

The chain links TRBV28 to TRBJ1-2; a weak D match, TRBD1 (5 bases). The CDR3 is 16 amino acids. Trimming took off 1 base at V and 8 bases at J, with 20 bases between the two ends. Germline assignment: CDR1 MDHEN and CDR2 SYDVKM. CDR3 coding DNA: TGTGCCAGCAGTTTATCCGGACCCCAGGGAGGCGGAGGCTACACCTTC. Its translation: CASSLSGPQGGGGYTF.

The gene calls are TRBV7-2 and TRBJ2-7; no definite D call. Germline CDR1 SGHTA, CDR2 FQGNSA. V lost 4 bases, J lost 0 bases, and 13 bases lay in between. The CDR3 has 15 amino acids. CDR3 region: CASSSNSMSSYEQYF. CDR3 coding DNA: TGTGCCAGCAGCTCCAATTCCATGAGCTCCTACGAGCAGTACTTC.

The V gene is TRBV9, the J gene TRBJ2-6, with D possibly matching TRBD2 (5 bases). Trimming stripped 3 bases from V and 0 bases from J, with 13 bases between. The CDR3 length is 17 residues. Germline V gives CDR1 SGDLS, CDR2 YYNGEE. The CDR3 is CASSAGLPSSGANVLTF. The CDR3 DNA reads TGTGCCAGCAGCGCCGGACTCCCCAGCTCTGGGGCCAACGTCCTGACTTTC.

The chain joins TRBV7-2 to TRBJ1-2, with D possibly TRBD1 on 5 matching bases. Trimming removed 4 bases from V and 4 bases from J, with 19 bases in between. CDR3 size: 16 residues. CDR1 and CDR2 (germline): SGHTA, FQGNSA. The CDR3 bases are TGTGCCAGCAGCTCCGACAGCGCATGGGGCCTCTATGGCTACACCTTC. Translation gives CASSSDSAWGLYGYTF.

The rearrangement joins TRBV6-6 to TRBJ2-2, with a possible D match to TRBD1 (5 bases). The ends were cut back, 4 bases at V and 6 bases at J, with 9 bases in the middle. Germline V gene data show CDR1 as MNHNY and CDR2 as SVGAGI (reference sequence). The CDR3 covers 13 residues. CDR3 coding DNA: TGTGCCAGCAGTTCCAGGGTTTCCGGGGAGCTGTTTTTT. Translated: CASSSRVSGELFF.

The chain joins TRBV18 to TRBJ2-2, with TRBD1 identical over 10 bases. CDR1 KGHSH and CDR2 LQKENI come from the germline V gene. CDR3 length equals 16 residues. V trimming: 1 base; J trimming: 4 bases; junction bases outside the gene matches: 3. The CDR3 region is CASSPLGQGTTGELFF. CDR3 coding DNA: TGTGCCAGCTCACCACTGGGACAGGGGACCACCGGGGAGCTGTTTTTT.

This clone occurred a few times. This sequence joins TRBV14 and TRBJ2-4; TRBD1 agrees at 10 bases. V lost 0 bases, J lost 3 bases, and 2 bases stayed unmatched. The CDR3 length is 16 residues. The V gene's germline CDR1 is SGHDN and CDR2 FVKESK. This CDR3 reads CASSQEGTGVKNIQYF. The DNA of the CDR3 is TGTGCCAGCAGCCAAGAAGGGACAGGGGTCAAAAACATTCAGTACTTC.

V is TRBV11-3 and J is TRBJ2-1, with 7 bases that match TRBD2. This CDR3 is built from 13 residues. Germline V CDR1 and CDR2: SGHNT, YENEEA. V shed 5 bases and J 5 bases; nucleotides not matched to a gene: 3. The CDR3 is CASSRGLNNEQFF. In DNA form, the CDR3 reads TGTGCCAGCAGCAGGGGACTAAACAATGAGCAGTTCTTC.

This rearrangement joins TRBV6-5 to TRBJ2-1; 8 nucleotides match TRBD2. V was pared by 0 bases and J by 2 bases, with 3 bases of the junction left unmatched. The CDR3 length is 16 residues. From germline, CDR1 is MNHEY and CDR2 SVGAGI. This CDR3 is CASSYSAGVAYNEQFF. CDR3 DNA sequence: TGTGCCAGCAGTTACTCAGCGGGAGTAGCCTACAATGAGCAGTTCTTC.